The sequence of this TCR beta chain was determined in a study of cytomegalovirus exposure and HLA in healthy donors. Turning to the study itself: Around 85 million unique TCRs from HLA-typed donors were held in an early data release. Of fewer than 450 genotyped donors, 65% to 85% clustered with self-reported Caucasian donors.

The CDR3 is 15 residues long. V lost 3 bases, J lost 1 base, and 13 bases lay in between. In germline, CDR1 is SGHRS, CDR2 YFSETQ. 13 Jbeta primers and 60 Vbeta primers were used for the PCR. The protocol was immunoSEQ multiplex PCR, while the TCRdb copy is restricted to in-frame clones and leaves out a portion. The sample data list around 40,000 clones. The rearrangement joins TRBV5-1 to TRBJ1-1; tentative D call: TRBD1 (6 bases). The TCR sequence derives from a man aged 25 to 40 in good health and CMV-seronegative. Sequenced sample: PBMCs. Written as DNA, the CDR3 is TGCGCCAGCAGCTGGGGGGGGGCGGGGAACACTGAAGCTTTCTTT. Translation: CASSWGGAGNTEAFF.